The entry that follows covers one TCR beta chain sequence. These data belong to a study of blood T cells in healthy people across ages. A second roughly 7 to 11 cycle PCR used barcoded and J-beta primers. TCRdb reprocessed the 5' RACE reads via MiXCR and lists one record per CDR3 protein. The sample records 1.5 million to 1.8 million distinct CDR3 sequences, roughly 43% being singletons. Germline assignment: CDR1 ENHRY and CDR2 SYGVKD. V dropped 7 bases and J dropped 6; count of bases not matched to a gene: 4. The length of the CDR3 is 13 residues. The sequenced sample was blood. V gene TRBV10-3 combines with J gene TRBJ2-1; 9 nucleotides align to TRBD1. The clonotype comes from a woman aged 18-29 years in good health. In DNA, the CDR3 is TGTGCCATCACCATGGGACAGGGCAATGAGCAGTTCTTC. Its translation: CAITMGQGNEQFF.